The rows below give T cell receptor beta chains drawn from one sample of a study of blood T cell repertoires in COVID-19. Libraries were prepared by immunoSEQ multiplex PCR; TCRdb keeps only in-frame clonotypes and omits some of them. The sample yields about 350,000 clones, roughly nine tenths seen once. Sequenced input: peripheral blood. Source of these receptors: a woman aged 60 to 75 with COVID-19, enrolled during active disease. Each CDR3 is given without its conserved first and last residue.

V gene | CDR3 protein
TRBV3-1/TRBV3-2 | ASSQRRRSHGELF
TRBV19 | ASSEGRRENTIY
TRBV5-8 | ASSYGTAANYGYT
TRBV5-4 | ASSLHTNGGEKLF
TRBV11-2 | ASSLERQGGYT
TRBV4-2 | ASSQATSGGAGTGELF
TRBV9 | ASNGGSGELF
TRBV19 | ASSISIRQGNLVGNQPQH
TRBV4-2 | ASSYYGLATETQY
TRBV2 | ASGVLQAHGYT
TRBV7-2 | ASSSVPGGNQPQH
TRBV9 | ASSVSGGASSTGQETQY
TRBV19 | ASRGVAGQIEAF
TRBV2 | ASILRARHEQY
TRBV3-1/TRBV3-2 | ASSQDPRVSPLH
TRBV2 | ASSIAYGYT
TRBV11-2 | ASSTVRGTNEKLF
TRBV7-8 | ASSLDREYGYT
TRBV19 | ASSMSAGTPYGYT
TRBV5-4 | ASSGGITGTDTQY
TRBV7-9 | ASSRTEETQY
TRBV3-1/TRBV3-2 | ASSQGGNGNTIY
TRBV18 | ASSPLQGEAF
TRBV24-1 | ATSMAGGAADTQY
TRBV3-1/TRBV3-2 | ASSQGRGLDYGYT
TRBV30 | AWSARSTGHQPQH
TRBV2 | ASSGDRGQGGELF
TRBV18 | ASSGTGGVNTEAF
TRBV7-9 | ASSLALGGFNGYT
TRBV5-4 | ASREGQGGYEQY
TRBV7-9 | ASSPRDRGNEQF
TRBV6-5 | ASGGGHLSLGYT